This T cell receptor beta chain was captured in a study of early T cells in non-severe SARS-CoV-2 infection. Each CDR3 protein is one row after TCRdb ran MiXCR on the 5' RACE reads. Of 68,000 or so distinct CDR3 sequences in the sample, 11% were seen once. There are 13 residues in the CDR3. The germline V gene encodes CDR1 SGHTA and CDR2 FQGNSA. Trimming cost V 5 bases and J 11 bases, with 16 bases left between them. Sequencing input: whole blood. This TCR was recovered from an adult who was a healthcare worker with PCR-confirmed SARS-CoV-2 infection or an uninfected control (not recorded which). The rearrangement uses TRBV7-2 and TRBJ1-5; D gene ambiguous. The CDR3 sequence: CASSTDAGEAQHF. The CDR3 DNA reads TGTGCCAGCAGCACCGACGCAGGCGAAGCCCAGCATTTT. Full variable domain (missing parts from reference TRBV7-2 and TRBJ1-5): GAGVSQSPSNKVTEKGKDVELRCDPISGHTALYWYRQSLGQGLEFLIYFQGNSAPDKSGLPSDRFSAERTGGSVSTLTIQRTQQEDSAVYLCASSTDAGEAQHFGDGTRLSIL.